The entry that follows covers one T cell receptor beta chain sequence. Its specificity is unknown. Distinct nucleotide sequences in the sample also encode this CDR3. This entry comes from a study of T cell responses to AZD1222 COVID-19 vaccine. Notes on the study in general: Only six individuals given AZD1222 were seropositive at baseline. Sampled repertoires all dated from after the peak T cell response. Among the donors, most were white British and more were female, and clonal diversity was possibly underestimated.

The data were produced by immunoSEQ multiplex PCR, yet TCRdb's version contains in-frame clones alone and is incomplete. The sample lists about 120,000 clones; around nine tenths were seen once. Germline V gene data show CDR1 as MNHEY and CDR2 as SVGAGI. The CDR3 has 14 amino acids. Trimming removed 8 bases from V and 0 bases from J, with 11 bases in between. This TCR was sampled from an adult who received the AZD1222 COVID-19 vaccine. This chain joins TRBV6-5 and TRBJ1-5, with D hard to call. The sample was peripheral blood, taken 28 days after the second AZD1222 dose. CDR3 loop: CASRAGISNQPQHF. The CDR3 bases are TGTGCCAGCCGGGCCGGGATTAGCAATCAGCCCCAGCATTTT.